These 5 T cell receptor beta chains originate from one sample sequenced in a study of cytomegalovirus exposure and HLA in healthy donors. PCR amplification relied on 60 Vbeta primers (plus 13 Jbeta primers). Generated by immunoSEQ multiplex PCR, the TCRdb table keeps only in-frame clones and is missing some. The sample has over 50,000 clones; more than 70% are singletons. Sequencing was done on a sample of PBMCs. These receptors were taken from a man under 40 in good health and CMV-seropositive.

This chain joins TRBV5-6 and TRBJ2-7; 11 bases line up with TRBD2. This CDR3 is 15 amino acids long. The V segment lost 0 bases and the J segment 5 bases; nucleotides outside the gene matches: 4. Germline V CDR1 and CDR2: SGHDT, YYEEEE. CDR3 in amino acids: CASSLELAGVNEQYF. The CDR3 coding sequence is TGTGCCAGCAGCTTGGAACTAGCGGGAGTCAACGAGCAGTACTTC.

V and J are TRBV14 and TRBJ2-1; D ambiguous. CDR1 is SGHDN, CDR2 FVKESK, per germline. CDR3 length: 13 residues. V was cut by 2 bases and J by 6 bases, with 8 bases left in between. The CDR3 reads CASSQYRGNEQFF. CDR3 nucleotides: TGTGCCAGCAGCCAATATCGCGGCAATGAGCAGTTCTTC.

The rearrangement joins TRBV5-1 to TRBJ2-1; 12 nucleotides align to TRBD2. Trimming took 4 bases from V and 15 from J; bases not matched to a gene: 11. CDR3 length: 14 residues. Germline values: CDR1 SGHRS, CDR2 YFSETQ. The CDR3 nucleotides are TGCGCCAGCAGCAGCGATGCTAGCGGGAGGGTCCGGTTCTTC. Encoded protein: CASSSDASGRVRFF. Full variable domain (remainder filled in from reference TRBV5-1 and TRBJ2-1): KAGVTQTPRYLIKTRGQQVTLSCSPISGHRSVSWYQQTPGQGLQFLFEYFSETQRNKGNFPGRFSGRQFSNSRSEMNVSTLELGDSALYLCASSSDASGRVRFFGPGTRLTVL.

This sequence joins TRBV2 and TRBJ1-2, with unresolved D. Germline V lookup: CDR1 SNHLY, CDR2 FYNNEI. The CDR3 length is 16 residues. Trimming removed 0 bases at V and 4 bases at J, with 15 bases between. CDR3 nucleotides: TGTGCCAGCAGTGAAGCGCGGGGTGGCCTAGGCTATGGCTACACCTTC. Protein sequence: CASSEARGGLGYGYTF.

This chain connects TRBV18 to TRBJ2-3; a possible D gene is TRBD2 (6 bases). This CDR3 spans 13 amino acids. Trimming cost V 3 bases and J 5 bases, with 9 bases left between them. CDR1 is KGHSH, CDR2 LQKENI, per germline. The CDR3 DNA reads TGTGCCAGCTCACCTCCGGGAGTAGATACGCAGTATTTT. It is translated as CASSPPGVDTQYF.